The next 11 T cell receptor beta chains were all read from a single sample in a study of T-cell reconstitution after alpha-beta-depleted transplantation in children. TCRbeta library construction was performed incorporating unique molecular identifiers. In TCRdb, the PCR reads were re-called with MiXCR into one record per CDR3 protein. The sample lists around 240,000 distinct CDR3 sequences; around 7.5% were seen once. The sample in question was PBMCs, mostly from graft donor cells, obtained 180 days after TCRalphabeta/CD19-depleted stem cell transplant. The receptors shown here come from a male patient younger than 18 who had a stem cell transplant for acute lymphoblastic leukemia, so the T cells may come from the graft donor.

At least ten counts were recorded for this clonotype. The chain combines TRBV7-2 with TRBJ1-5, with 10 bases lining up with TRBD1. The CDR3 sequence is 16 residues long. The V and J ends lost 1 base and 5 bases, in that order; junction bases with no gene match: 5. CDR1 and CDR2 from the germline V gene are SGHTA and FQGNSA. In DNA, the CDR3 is TGTGCCAGCAGCTTAGGGGACAGGGGCCTCTATCAGCCCCAGCATTTT. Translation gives CASSLGDRGLYQPQHF. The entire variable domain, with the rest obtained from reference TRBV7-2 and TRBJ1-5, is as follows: GAGVSQSPSNKVTEKGKDVELRCDPISGHTALYWYRQSLGQGLEFLIYFQGNSAPDKSGLPSDRFSAERTGGSVSTLTIQRTQQEDSAVYLCASSLGDRGLYQPQHFGDGTRLSIL.

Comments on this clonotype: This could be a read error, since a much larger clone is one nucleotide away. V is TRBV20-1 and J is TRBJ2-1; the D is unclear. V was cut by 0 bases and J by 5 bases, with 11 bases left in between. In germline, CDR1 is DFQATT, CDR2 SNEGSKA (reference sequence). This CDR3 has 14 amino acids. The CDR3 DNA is TGCAGTGCTAGAGATGGAACCGCAGACAATGAGCAGTTCTTC. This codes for CSARDGTADNEQFF.

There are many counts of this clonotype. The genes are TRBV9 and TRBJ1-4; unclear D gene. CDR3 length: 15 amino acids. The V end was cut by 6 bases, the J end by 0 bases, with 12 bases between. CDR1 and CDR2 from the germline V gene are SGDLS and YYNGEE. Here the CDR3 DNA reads TGTGCCAGCACCAAAAAAGGGTCAACTAATGAAAAACTGTTTTTT. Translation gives CASTKKGSTNEKLFF.

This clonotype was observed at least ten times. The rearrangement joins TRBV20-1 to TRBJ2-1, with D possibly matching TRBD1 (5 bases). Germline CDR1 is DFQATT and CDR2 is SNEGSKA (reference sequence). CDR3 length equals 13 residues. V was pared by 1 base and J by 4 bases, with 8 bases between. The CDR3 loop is CSARVNRYNEQFF. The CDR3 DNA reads TGCAGTGCTAGAGTAAACAGGTACAATGAGCAGTTCTTC.

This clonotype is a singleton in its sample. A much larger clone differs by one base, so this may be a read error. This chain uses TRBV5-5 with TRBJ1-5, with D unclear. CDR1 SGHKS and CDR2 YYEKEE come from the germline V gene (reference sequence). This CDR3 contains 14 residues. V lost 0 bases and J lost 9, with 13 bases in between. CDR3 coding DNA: TGTGCCAGCAGCTTGGCCCCGCGGGAGGGGCCCCAGCATTTT. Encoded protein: CASSLAPREGPQHF.

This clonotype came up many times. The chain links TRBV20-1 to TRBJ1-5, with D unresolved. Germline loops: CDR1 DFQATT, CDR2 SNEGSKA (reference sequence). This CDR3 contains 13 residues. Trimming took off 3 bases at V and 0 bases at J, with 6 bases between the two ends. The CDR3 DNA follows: TGCAGTGCTAGCGACGTTAGCAATCAGCCCCAGCATTTT. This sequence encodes CSASDVSNQPQHF.

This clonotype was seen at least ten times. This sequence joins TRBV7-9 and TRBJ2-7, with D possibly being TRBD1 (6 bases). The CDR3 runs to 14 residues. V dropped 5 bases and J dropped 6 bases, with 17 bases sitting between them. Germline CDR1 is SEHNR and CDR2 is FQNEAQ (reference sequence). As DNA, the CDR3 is TGTGCCAGCAGCCATGACCGGGACACCGCCGAGCAGTACTTC. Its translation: CASSHDRDTAEQYF.

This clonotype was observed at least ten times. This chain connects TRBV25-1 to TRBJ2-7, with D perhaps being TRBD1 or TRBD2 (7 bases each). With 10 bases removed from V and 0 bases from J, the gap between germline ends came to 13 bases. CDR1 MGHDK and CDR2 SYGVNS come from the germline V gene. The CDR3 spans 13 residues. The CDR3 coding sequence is TGTGCCACCGAGCGGGACAGCTCCTACGAGCAGTACTTC. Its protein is CATERDSSYEQYF.

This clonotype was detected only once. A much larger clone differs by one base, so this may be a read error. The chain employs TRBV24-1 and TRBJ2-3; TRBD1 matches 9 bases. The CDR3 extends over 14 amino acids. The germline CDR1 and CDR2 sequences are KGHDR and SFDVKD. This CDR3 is CATGGGQGTDTQFF. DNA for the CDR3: TGTGCCACCGGCGGGGGACAGGGAACAGATACGCAGTTTTTT.

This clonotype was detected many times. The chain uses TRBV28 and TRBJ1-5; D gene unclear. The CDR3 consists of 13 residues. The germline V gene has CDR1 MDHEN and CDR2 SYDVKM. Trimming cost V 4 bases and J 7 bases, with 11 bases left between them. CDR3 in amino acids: CASSYGLGQPQHF. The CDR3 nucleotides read TGTGCCAGCAGTTACGGGCTGGGGCAGCCCCAGCATTTT.

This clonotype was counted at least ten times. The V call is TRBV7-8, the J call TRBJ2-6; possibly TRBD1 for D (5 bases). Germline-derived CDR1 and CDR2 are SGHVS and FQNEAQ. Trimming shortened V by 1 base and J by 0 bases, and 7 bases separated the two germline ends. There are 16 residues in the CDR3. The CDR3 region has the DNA TGTGCCAGCAGCTTAGGACAGTTCTCTGGGGCCAACGTCCTGACTTTC. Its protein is CASSLGQFSGANVLTF.